The sequence of this T cell receptor (beta chain) was determined in a study of T cell changes during pregnancy in multiple sclerosis. The assay was immunoSEQ multiplex PCR, and TCRdb's table has in-frame clones only and misses some. Here the sample spans 35,000 to 55,000 clones, more than 85% being singletons. With 5 bases removed from V and 7 bases from J, the gap between germline ends came to 18 bases. The CDR3 loop spans 14 amino acids. The germline CDR1 and CDR2 sequences are SEHNR and FQNEAQ (reference sequence). This chain uses TRBV7-9 with TRBJ2-7; D possibly corresponds to TRBD2 (5 bases). The clonotype comes from a female donor with multiple sclerosis, enrolled in a pregnancy study. Sequencing used peripheral blood, obtained in the third trimester of pregnancy. The CDR3 sequence: CASSRTGSLEEQYF. The CDR3 DNA is TGTGCCAGCAGCCGTACGGGGAGCCTTGAGGAGCAGTACTTC.